One T cell receptor beta chain is described in this entry. This CDR3 is 14 amino acids long. Germline V lookup: CDR1 SGHTA, CDR2 FQGNSA. V trimming: 5 bases; J trimming: 4 bases; junction bases outside the gene matches: 2. Original analysis: Reference gene primer amplification in the assay estimated nucleated cell counts. This table comes from immunoSEQ multiplex PCR, and its TCRdb copy is limited to in-frame clones, with some not included. V and J calls and clone size are as listed in that table; D and trimming were resolved from the DNA. The table has 150,000 to 200,000 clones, approximately 79% seen once. The record originates from a study of blood T cell repertoires in COVID-19. Study-level information: The analysed material was cDNA or gDNA that came from T cells, B-cell-depleted T cells, or PBMCs.

This chain connects TRBV7-2 to TRBJ2-3; 11 positions agree with TRBD2. Source material: peripheral blood. The origin of this receptor is a woman of 80 years or more with acute or convalescent COVID-19. The CDR3 region is CASSPTSGADTQYF. CDR3 bases: TGTGCCAGCAGCCCGACTAGCGGGGCAGATACGCAGTATTTT. Drawing the rest from reference TRBV7-2 and TRBJ2-3, the complete variable domain is GAGVSQSPSNKVTEKGKDVELRCDPISGHTALYWYRQSLGQGLEFLIYFQGNSAPDKSGLPSDRFSAERTGGSVSTLTIQRTQQEDSAVYLCASSPTSGADTQYFGPGTRLTVL.